A selection of T cell receptor beta chains follows, all from one sample in a study of OX40 agonist ivuxolimab in advanced cancers. The method was immunoSEQ multiplex PCR; TCRdb's version includes in-frame clones alone and lacks a portion of them. This repertoire shows over 65,000 clones, about 88% found once; its top ten account for 0.25% to 0.3%. Sequencing used CD4+ or CD8+ T cells sorted from blood, obtained in a trial of the OX40 agonist ivuxolimab. The source is an adult with an advanced solid tumor such as melanoma, head and neck, liver or kidney cancer. The CDR3 runs from the conserved cysteine through the conserved F or W. A D gene is named only where the DNA matches it firmly. Clone size is stated in some rows and not others, as once, few, many or a class when expanded.

.	.	TRBV9	TRBJ2-2	CASSVGVYGELFF	TGTGCCAGCAGCGTTGGGGTGTACGGGGAGCTGTTTTTT
.	.	TRBV7-9	TRBJ1-1	CASSLVGNTEAFF	TGTGCCAGCAGCTTAGTTGGGAACACTGAAGCTTTCTTT
.	few	TRBV28	TRBJ1-1	CASSSTRITEAFF	TGTGCCAGCAGTTCGACACGGATCACTGAAGCTTTCTTT
.	.	TRBV12-5	TRBJ1-5	CASGSGWDQPQHF	TGTGCTAGTGGGTCAGGGTGGGACCAGCCCCAGCATTTT
TRBD1	.	TRBV25-1	TRBJ2-7	CASRTGTYEQYF	TGTGCCAGCAGGACAGGGACCTACGAGCAGTACTTC
.	.	TRBV6-1	TRBJ2-1	CASSELGGKIYNEQFF	TGTGCCAGCAGTGAATTAGGCGGGAAGATCTACAATGAGCAGTTCTTC
.	.	TRBV15	TRBJ2-7	CATSWGPSPYEQYF	TGTGCCACCAGCTGGGGACCCTCCCCCTACGAGCAGTACTTC
TRBD1	.	TRBV5-1	TRBJ2-7	CASSLAGQGTYEQYF	TGCGCCAGCAGCTTGGCGGGACAGGGGACCTACGAGCAGTACTTC
.	.	TRBV29-1	TRBJ2-1	CSVRLVGFGEQFF	TGCAGCGTCCGACTAGTAGGTTTCGGTGAGCAGTTCTTC
.	.	TRBV11-1	TRBJ2-1	CASSLGVYNEQFF	TGTGCCAGCAGCTTAGGCGTTTACAATGAGCAGTTCTTC
TRBD2	.	TRBV14	TRBJ2-2	CASSPLLAGINTGELFF	TGTGCCAGCAGCCCCCTACTAGCGGGAATTAACACCGGGGAGCTGTTTTTT
.	.	TRBV25-1	TRBJ2-3	CASSEYGVSESTDTQYF	TGTGCCAGCAGTGAATATGGGGTTAGCGAAAGCACAGATACGCAGTATTTT
TRBD1	.	TRBV4-1	TRBJ2-1	CASSQDPPGQGANEQFF	TGCGCCAGCAGCCAAGACCCACCGGGACAGGGGGCCAATGAGCAGTTCTTC
.	few	TRBV12-5	TRBJ2-1	CASGLGERAVFF	TGTGCTAGTGGTTTGGGTGAGCGAGCAGTATTCTTC
.	once	TRBV7-2	TRBJ2-2	CASSLVLGLNGELFF	TGTGCCAGCAGCTTAGTTCTAGGCTTGAACGGGGAGCTGTTTTTT
.	.	TRBV18	TRBJ2-2	CASAQQGSNTGELFF	TGTGCCAGCGCTCAACAGGGTTCGAACACCGGGGAGCTGTTTTTT
TRBD2	few	TRBV6-5	TRBJ2-5	CASSYQGLASETQYF	TGTGCCAGCAGTTACCAGGGACTAGCGTCGGAGACCCAGTACTTC
.	.	TRBV7-9	TRBJ2-7	CASSPGGISNGAYEQYF	TGTGCCAGCAGCCCCGGCGGAATTAGTAATGGCGCCTACGAGCAGTACTTC
.	.	TRBV7-6	TRBJ1-1	CASSNEGNEAFF	TGTGCCAGCAGCAACGAGGGGAATGAAGCTTTCTTT
TRBD2	once	TRBV25-1	TRBJ2-7	CASRLAGGYEQYF	TGTGCCAGCAGACTAGCGGGAGGCTACGAGCAGTACTTC
TRBD1	.	TRBV6-5	TRBJ1-1	CASSFQGGRTEAFF	TGTGCCAGCAGCTTCCAGGGGGGTAGGACTGAAGCTTTCTTT
.	once	TRBV2	TRBJ2-7	CASSGVTVRRPYEQYF	TGTGCCAGCAGTGGGGTGACCGTAAGGCGTCCCTACGAGCAGTACTTC
TRBD1	.	TRBV27	TRBJ2-1	CASTGTGGARSYNEQFF	TGTGCCAGCACCGGGACAGGGGGCGCTCGGTCCTACAATGAGCAGTTCTTC
TRBD2	.	TRBV19	TRBJ2-1	CASSTPPGTSIDEQFF	TGTGCCAGTAGTACCCCACCCGGGACTAGTATCGATGAGCAGTTCTTC
TRBD1	many	TRBV11-2	TRBJ2-6	CASTKHGQGSAGANVLTF	TGTGCCAGCACCAAACATGGACAGGGGTCCGCTGGGGCCAACGTCCTGACTTTC
TRBD2	.	TRBV28	TRBJ2-7	CASSPSSGRHSYEQYF	TGTGCCAGCAGTCCATCCAGCGGGAGGCACTCCTACGAGCAGTACTTC
.	.	TRBV2	TRBJ2-7	CASREDGRTYGQYF	TGTGCCAGCAGGGAAGACGGGAGAACCTACGGGCAGTACTTC
TRBD1	.	TRBV6-5	TRBJ1-1	CASGPGGLNTEAFF	TGTGCCAGCGGACCAGGGGGCCTAAACACTGAAGCTTTCTTT
TRBD1	.	TRBV27	TRBJ2-3	CASRGQVASTDTQYF	TGTGCCAGCAGGGGACAGGTAGCTAGCACAGATACGCAGTATTTT
.	.	TRBV5-1	TRBJ2-7	CASSLESRETSSYEQYF	TGCGCCAGCAGCTTGGAGTCCCGGGAGACGAGCTCCTACGAGCAGTACTTC
TRBD2	.	TRBV6-1	TRBJ2-1	CASSGGLAGYNEQFF	TGTGCCAGCAGTGGGGGACTAGCGGGGTACAATGAGCAGTTCTTC
TRBD2	once	TRBV5-1	TRBJ2-3	CASSQAGAQADTQYF	TGCGCCAGCAGCCAAGCGGGAGCTCAGGCAGATACGCAGTATTTT
.	.	TRBV28	TRBJ1-2	CASSPPSMPGYTF	TGTGCCAGCAGTCCCCCCTCTATGCCTGGCTACACCTTC
.	.	TRBV6-1	TRBJ1-1	CASRTTVMNTEAFF	TGTGCCAGCAGAACGACAGTCATGAACACTGAAGCTTTCTTT
TRBD2	.	TRBV4-1	TRBJ2-1	CASSQDRLAGGSDEQFF	TGCGCCAGCAGCCAAGATAGACTAGCGGGAGGCAGTGATGAGCAGTTCTTC
TRBD2	.	TRBV4-2	TRBJ2-1	CASSQETSGSGNEQFF	TGTGCCAGCAGCCAAGAGACGAGCGGGAGCGGCAATGAGCAGTTCTTC
.	.	TRBV7-2	TRBJ2-5	CASRTNNGQATQYF	TGTGCCAGCAGGACGAATAACGGCCAGGCGACTCAGTACTTC
.	.	TRBV5-1	TRBJ2-7	CASSLPDQGAEQYF	TGCGCCAGCAGCTTGCCGGATCAAGGGGCCGAGCAGTACTTC
TRBD1	.	TRBV10-3	TRBJ1-2	CAISAGTGYGYTF	TGTGCCATCAGTGCCGGGACAGGGTACGGCTACACCTTC
.	.	TRBV21-1	TRBJ1-1	CASSKITGGKAFF	TGTGCCAGCAGCAAAATCACAGGGGGGAAAGCTTTCTTT
.	.	TRBV5-6	TRBJ1-1	CASSLDRSNTEAFF	TGTGCCAGCAGCTTGGACAGGTCCAACACTGAAGCTTTCTTT
.	.	TRBV2	TRBJ2-7	CASSDQPGYEQYF	TGTGCCAGCAGTGACCAGCCGGGCTACGAGCAGTACTTC
TRBD2	.	TRBV19	TRBJ2-2	CASSGTSGSSVTGELFF	TGTGCCAGTAGCGGGACTAGCGGGAGTTCGGTCACCGGGGAGCTGTTTTTT
TRBD1	.	TRBV28	TRBJ2-4	CASSPRDRASNIQYF	TGTGCCAGCAGTCCACGGGACAGGGCGTCGAACATTCAGTACTTC
.	.	TRBV6-1	TRBJ1-5	CASLEQGFQPQHF	TGTGCCAGCCTCGAACAGGGATTTCAGCCCCAGCATTTT
TRBD1	.	TRBV11-3	TRBJ2-3	CASRQGTGTDTQYF	TGTGCCAGCAGACAGGGGACCGGCACAGATACGCAGTATTTT
.	.	TRBV29-1	TRBJ2-7	CSVEQYSLRERIYEQYF	TGCAGCGTTGAACAATACTCCCTCCGGGAACGAATCTACGAGCAGTACTTC
.	.	TRBV6-5	TRBJ2-2	CASSYFGELFF	TGTGCCAGCAGTTACTTTGGGGAGCTGTTTTTT
.	few	TRBV19	TRBJ2-4	CASSIDGVGQGIAKNIQYF	TGTGCCAGTAGTATAGACGGGGTAGGGCAGGGGATAGCCAAAAACATTCAGTACTTC
TRBD2	.	TRBV27	TRBJ2-7	CASSRREVHEQYF	TGTGCCAGCTCTAGGCGGGAGGTGCACGAGCAGTACTTC
.	.	TRBV19	TRBJ2-6	CATFSGAGANVLTF	TGTGCCACATTCAGCGGAGCTGGGGCCAACGTCCTGACTTTC
.	.	TRBV6-1	TRBJ1-1	CASSEIRLGEAFF	TGTGCCAGCAGTGAAATACGGTTGGGTGAAGCTTTCTTT
TRBD1	.	TRBV10-3	TRBJ2-7	CAISDGQGASEQYF	TGTGCCATCAGTGACGGACAGGGGGCTTCCGAGCAGTACTTC
.	.	TRBV2	TRBJ1-1	CASTYQVRGTEAFF	TGTGCCAGCACCTATCAGGTGAGGGGCACTGAAGCTTTCTTT
.	.	TRBV7-9	TRBJ2-7	CASSLRSYRDYEQYF	TGTGCCAGCAGCTTACGCTCATACAGGGACTACGAGCAGTACTTC
TRBD1	once	TRBV18	TRBJ2-7	CASSPADRGLYEQYF	TGTGCCAGCTCACCTGCAGACAGGGGACTCTACGAGCAGTACTTC
TRBD2	.	TRBV6-5	TRBJ2-2	CASSFLLAGGAGELFF	TGTGCCAGCAGTTTCCTACTAGCGGGAGGGGCCGGGGAGCTGTTTTTT
.	.	TRBV6-1	TRBJ1-5	CASSDGSSRNQPQHF	TGTGCCAGCAGTGATGGCTCGTCACGGAATCAGCCCCAGCATTTT
TRBD2	once	TRBV5-6	TRBJ2-1	CASSLWREGPFF	TGTGCCAGCAGCTTGTGGCGGGAGGGCCCTTTCTTC